This T cell receptor (beta chain) comes out of a study of CD8 T cells in Susac syndrome. Random-hexamer reverse transcription was applied to about 0.45 to 1 ug RNA. Across 54 Vbeta and 13 Jbeta, TCR beta CDR3 was amplified with immunoSEQ multiplex PCR. TCRdb re-called the immunoSEQ multiplex PCR reads through MiXCR, storing one row per CDR3 protein. In the table there are about 130,000 distinct CDR3 sequences, roughly 94% of which are singletons. Sequencing targeted TCR beta in blood CD8+ and CD4+ T cells. The multiple sclerosis control group comprised treatment-naive patients with stable or active relapsing-remitting disease. TEMRA cells were FACS-enriched and CD8+ and CD4+ T cells negatively isolated. The CDR3 length is 15 residues. Trimming removed 2 bases at V and 2 bases at J, with 12 bases between.

The TCR comes from a human donor with multiple sclerosis. The sequencing input was CD4+ T cells from PBMCs. The rearrangement links TRBV12-3 or TRBV12-4 to TRBJ1-2; D not certain. The CDR3 loop is CASSLRRLPNYGYTF. CDR3 DNA: TGTGCCAGCAGTTTAAGACGGCTACCGAACTATGGCTACACCTTC.